One and the same sample provided the 7 T cell receptor beta chains below, sequenced in a study of T cell repertoires in cytomegalovirus infection. TCRdb redid the calling of the reads with MiXCR, one entry per CDR3 protein. The sample shows approximately 770,000 distinct CDR3 sequences, 25% to 35% of them seen only once. These receptors have no identified antigens. The input for sequencing was cultured CD8+ T cells from PBMCs, taken from culture after CMV antigen stimulation. The source of these receptors is a human donor in good health (CMV status not recorded). Some clones in this sample may be carry-over from other donors' samples.

This chain links TRBV2 with TRBJ1-1; possibly TRBD1 for D (5 bases). The ends were cut back, 8 bases at V and 11 bases at J, with 12 bases in the middle. This CDR3 has 10 amino acids. Germline V CDR1 and CDR2: SNHLY, FYNNEI. CDR3 sequence reads: CASGGVLAFF. The DNA of the CDR3 is TGTGCCAGCGGGGGAGTATTGGCTTTCTTT.

Details on this clonotype: The conserved final phenylalanine or tryptophan is absent from the CDR3, which likely points to a read error. The DNA of the CDR3 is TGTGCCAGCAGTTTACTGGGGGACCTTGGGAGCTCCTACAATGAGCAGTTCTAC. This translates into CASSLLGDLGSSYNEQFY. J is TRBJ2-1 and V is TRBV27; either TRBD1 or TRBD2 may fit D (5 bases each). V was pared by 2 bases and J by 0 bases, with 17 bases between. Germline V gene data show CDR1 as MNHEY and CDR2 as SMNVEV (reference sequence). This CDR3 has 18 amino acids.

The chain combines TRBV6-2 or TRBV6-3 with TRBJ2-7; possible D gene TRBD2, 6 bases. The germline CDR1 and CDR2 sequences are MNHEY and SVGEGT. V lost 8 bases and J lost 2, with 10 bases in between. This CDR3 is 12 amino acids long. CDR3 loop: CASGGLTYEQYV. CDR3 nucleotides: TGTGCCAGCGGGGGACTGACCTACGAGCAGTACGTC.

The rearrangement uses TRBV24-1 and TRBJ2-2; TRBD1 aligns across 12 bases. Trimming cost V 4 bases and J 4 bases; bases outside gene matches: 6. CDR1 is KGHDR, CDR2 SFDVKD, per germline. The CDR3 extends over 17 amino acids. In DNA form, the CDR3 reads TGTGCCACCAGTGAACGGGACAGGGGGCTGGTCACCGGGGAGCTGTTTTTT. It translates to CATSERDRGLVTGELFF.

This clonotype was counted a few times. The genes are TRBV19 and TRBJ1-1; a possible D gene is TRBD1 (5 bases). The V gene's germline CDR1 is LNHDA and CDR2 SQIVND (reference sequence). The ends were cut back, 7 bases at V and 3 bases at J, with 15 bases in the middle. The CDR3 sequence is 14 residues long. In DNA form, the CDR3 reads TGTGCCAGTACCACAAACCGACAGTACACTGAAGCTTTCTTT. This translates into CASTTNRQYTEAFF.

The chain joins TRBV11-2 to TRBJ1-6; 9 bases fit TRBD1. The CDR3 covers 15 residues. From germline, CDR1 is SGHAT and CDR2 FQNNGV. After removal of 0 bases from V and 8 bases from J, the junction contained 2 bases not matched to a gene. This CDR3 reads CASSLEDRGDSPLHF. The CDR3 nucleotides are TGTGCCAGCAGCTTAGAGGACAGGGGAGATTCACCCCTCCACTTT.

This clonotype was detected a few times. The gene calls are TRBV28 and TRBJ2-2; no clear D. This CDR3 is 14 amino acids long. V was cut by 9 bases and J by 0 bases, with 11 bases left in between. The germline V gene has CDR1 MDHEN and CDR2 SYDVKM. The CDR3 region is CASKPLANTGELFF. In DNA, the CDR3 is TGTGCCAGTAAGCCTCTAGCGAACACCGGGGAGCTGTTTTTT.